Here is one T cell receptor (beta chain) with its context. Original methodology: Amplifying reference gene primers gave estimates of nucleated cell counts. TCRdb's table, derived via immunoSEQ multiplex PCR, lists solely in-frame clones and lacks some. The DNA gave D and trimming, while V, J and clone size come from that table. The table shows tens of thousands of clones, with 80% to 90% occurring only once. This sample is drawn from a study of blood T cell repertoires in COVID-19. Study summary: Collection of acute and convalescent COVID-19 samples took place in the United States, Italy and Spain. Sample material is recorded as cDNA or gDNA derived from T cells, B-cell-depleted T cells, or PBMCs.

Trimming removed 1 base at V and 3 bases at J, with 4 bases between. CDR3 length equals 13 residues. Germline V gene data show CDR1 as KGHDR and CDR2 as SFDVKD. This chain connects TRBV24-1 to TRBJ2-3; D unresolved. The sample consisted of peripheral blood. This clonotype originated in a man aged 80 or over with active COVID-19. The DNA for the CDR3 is TGTGCCACCAGTGATTTCAGGACAGATACGCAGTATTTT. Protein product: CATSDFRTDTQYF.